This is a list of T cell receptor beta chains from one sample in a study of cytomegalovirus exposure and HLA in healthy donors. Clones were sequenced by immunoSEQ multiplex PCR, and TCRdb holds only the in-frame ones, with some missing. The table includes about 190,000 clones, 82% detected once. Material for sequencing was PBMCs. The origin of the receptors is a woman aged 18-29 years in good health and CMV-seronegative. CDR3s include the opening cysteine and the closing phenylalanine or tryptophan. D genes are given only for firm matches. Clone size, where shown, is once, few, many, or a class for clones that have expanded.

abundance | j_gene | v_gene | d_gene | CDR3nt | CDR3aa
. | TRBJ2-5 | TRBV30 | . | TGTGCCTGGAGTGTACTAACATTGGGGACCCAGTACTTC | CAWSVLTLGTQYF
. | TRBJ2-1 | TRBV5-1 | . | TGCGCCAGCAGCGGAGCGCAACAGGTGGCGGCGTACAATGAGCAGTTCTTC | CASSGAQQVAAYNEQFF
. | TRBJ2-7 | TRBV27 | . | TGTGCCAGCAGTCCATTTGAAGGGGCAGCCTACGAGCAGTACTTC | CASSPFEGAAYEQYF
. | TRBJ2-1 | TRBV7-2 | . | TGTGCCAGCACCTTGAACCCCGGCGGGTTTGAGCAGTTCTTC | CASTLNPGGFEQFF
few | TRBJ2-7 | TRBV6-5 | . | TGTGCCAGCAGTTCCCCCGGGGATCCCTACGAGCAGTACTTC | CASSSPGDPYEQYF
. | TRBJ2-5 | TRBV5-1 | TRBD1 | TGCGCCAGCAGCATACCGGGACAGGTGGAGACCCAGTACTTC | CASSIPGQVETQYF
. | TRBJ2-1 | TRBV7-9 | TRBD1 | TGTGCCAGCAGCCGGATCCCAGGGACAGGCCTTGGCAATGAGCAGTTCTTC | CASSRIPGTGLGNEQFF
. | TRBJ2-7 | TRBV7-9 | TRBD2 | TGTTCCAGCAGCTTAGCGCCTGGGCGGGAGGCCAGCTCCTACGAGCAGTACTTC | CSSSLAPGREASSYEQYF
few | TRBJ1-4 | TRBV5-1 | . | TGCGCCAGCAGTCCAGGGTCAGATGAAAAACTGTTTTTT | CASSPGSDEKLFF
. | TRBJ1-2 | TRBV18 | . | TGTGCCAGCTCACCATATGGGGGACTTGACTATGGCTACACCTTC | CASSPYGGLDYGYTF
. | TRBJ2-7 | TRBV29-1 | . | TGCAGCGTTGTGGTGCCCGAGTCCTACGAGCAGTACTTC | CSVVVPESYEQYF
once | TRBJ2-1 | TRBV9 | TRBD2 | TGTGCCAGCAGCGGGACTAGCGCCTACAATGAGCAGTTCTTC | CASSGTSAYNEQFF
. | TRBJ1-6 | TRBV16 | . | TGTGCCAGCAGCCAATCCCCGGCAGGGCGGACGTGGCCCCTCCACTTT | CASSQSPAGRTWPLHF
. | TRBJ2-1 | TRBV28 | . | TGTGCCAGCAGTCCCCCGGTTCTCGATGAGCAGTTCTTC | CASSPPVLDEQFF
. | TRBJ1-4 | TRBV5-4 | . | TGTGCCAGCAGCTCTCTTGACAGGAGTAATGAAAAACTGTTTTTT | CASSSLDRSNEKLFF
. | TRBJ2-7 | TRBV15 | . | TGTGCCACCAGCAGAGATCGGGAGGAGCAGTACTTC | CATSRDREEQYF
. | TRBJ2-1 | TRBV29-1 | . | TGCAGCGTTGAAGAGGCCCGGGGTTCGGGCAATGAGCAGTTCTTC | CSVEEARGSGNEQFF
. | TRBJ2-5 | TRBV6-6 | . | TGTGCCAGCACCGCCGCTAGCCGAGAGACCCAGTACTTC | CASTAASRETQYF
. | TRBJ1-5 | TRBV4-2 | . | TGTGCCAGCAGCCAAGATACTGAACCGGGGCCCCAGCATTTT | CASSQDTEPGPQHF
. | TRBJ2-1 | TRBV19 | TRBD2 | TGTGCCAGTAGTATAGGGCTAGCGGGGGTTCCCGGAATCTTC | CASSIGLAGVPGIF
. | TRBJ1-5 | TRBV30 | . | TGTGCCTGGAGTGAACAGGGAGATCAGCCCCAGCATTTT | CAWSEQGDQPQHF
. | TRBJ1-2 | TRBV28 | . | TGTGCCAGCAGTTATACAGGAATCGGCTACACCTTC | CASSYTGIGYTF
. | TRBJ2-4 | TRBV11-2 | . | TGTGCCAGCAGCTTACTATCAGGTCAGCCGGCCCTAGCCAAAAACATTCAGTACTTC | CASSLLSGQPALAKNIQYF
. | TRBJ1-1 | TRBV7-9 | . | TGTGCCAGCAGCTTAGGCGGGGACACTGAAGCTTTCTTT | CASSLGGDTEAFF
. | TRBJ2-7 | TRBV2 | TRBD1 | TGTGCCAGCAGCGGGACAGGGCGCGCCTACGAGCAGTACTTC | CASSGTGRAYEQYF
. | TRBJ2-7 | TRBV9 | TRBD1 | TGTGCCAGCAGCGTAAGTCCGGACAGGGCGTACGAGCAGTACTTC | CASSVSPDRAYEQYF
. | TRBJ2-7 | TRBV5-4 | . | TGTGCCACCACCAGCTCCTACGAGCAGTACTTC | CATTSSYEQYF
. | TRBJ2-6 | TRBV6-1 | TRBD1 | TGTGCCAGCAGTGGACCGGGACAGGTGGTCTCTGGGGCCAACGTCCTGACTTTC | CASSGPGQVVSGANVLTF
. | TRBJ2-5 | TRBV5-5 | TRBD2 | TGTGCCAGCAGCTTAATTAGCGGGGGGCTCCAAGAGACCCAGTACTTC | CASSLISGGLQETQYF
once | TRBJ2-3 | TRBV9 | TRBD2 | TGTGCCACTAACCGGGGGGGCGCCGGAGATACGCAGTATTTT | CATNRGGAGDTQYF
. | TRBJ1-3 | TRBV9 | . | TGTGCCAGCAGCGTTCAGTCCTCTGGAAACACCATATATTTT | CASSVQSSGNTIYF
. | TRBJ1-1 | TRBV4-1 | . | TGCGCCAGCAGCCAGGCCGGGAACCCCTGGGTCACTGAAGCTTTCTTT | CASSQAGNPWVTEAFF
. | TRBJ2-3 | TRBV18 | TRBD2 | TGTGCCAGCTCACCGACTAGCGGGGGGGGAGATACGCAGTATTTT | CASSPTSGGGDTQYF
. | TRBJ2-7 | TRBV19 | . | TGTGCCAGTAGTATTTCACAGGAAGGCTCCTACGAGCAGTACTTC | CASSISQEGSYEQYF
. | TRBJ2-1 | TRBV9 | . | TGTGCCAGCAGCGTAGGGCAGGGGAATGAGCAGTTCTTC | CASSVGQGNEQFF
few | TRBJ2-2 | TRBV5-6 | TRBD2 | TGTGCCAGCAGCCCTTTGGGGGAGGGTCCCGGGGAGCTGTTTTTT | CASSPLGEGPGELFF
. | TRBJ1-3 | TRBV6-5 | . | TGTGCCTCGGCCGGGTTCGGAAACACCATATATTTT | CASAGFGNTIYF
. | TRBJ2-7 | TRBV4-1 | . | TGCGCCAGCAGCCAAGAAAAGTCGGTTTACTACGAGCAGTACTTC | CASSQEKSVYYEQYF
. | TRBJ2-7 | TRBV28 | TRBD2 | TGTGCCAGCAGTTTAGCGGGAGGTTTAGGGAGCGAGCAGTACTTC | CASSLAGGLGSEQYF
. | TRBJ2-1 | TRBV28 | . | TGTGCCAGCCGCAGGGGATATGAGCAGTTCTTC | CASRRGYEQFF
once | TRBJ2-7 | TRBV28 | TRBD1 | TGTGCCAGCAGTTTATTGGGACAGATCTACGAGCAGTACTTC | CASSLLGQIYEQYF
. | TRBJ2-6 | TRBV5-1 | . | TGCGCCAGCAGCTCCCTCCAGGGTCCCAGCTCTGGGGCCAACGTCCTGACTTTC | CASSSLQGPSSGANVLTF
few | TRBJ2-5 | TRBV30 | TRBD1 | TGTGCCTGGATCCCGGGGACAGCAGACCAAGAGACCCAGTACTTC | CAWIPGTADQETQYF
. | TRBJ1-3 | TRBV6-5 | . | TGTGCCGTGGTGGGGGCGGGAAACACCATATATTTT | CAVVGAGNTIYF
. | TRBJ2-1 | TRBV13 | TRBD2 | TGTGCCAGCATCACCTCCGGGGGGGCGTACAATGAGCAGTTCTTC | CASITSGGAYNEQFF
. | TRBJ2-7 | TRBV11-2 | TRBD1 | TGTGCCAGCAGGACCCGACAGGGAAGCTCCTACGAGCAGTACTTC | CASRTRQGSSYEQYF
. | TRBJ2-1 | TRBV6-5 | TRBD2 | TGTGCCAGCAGTTACCTCCCGAGCGGGGTCTACAATGAGCAGTTCTTC | CASSYLPSGVYNEQFF
. | TRBJ2-7 | TRBV7-8 | . | TGTGCCAGCAGCCCTCGACAGCTATTCTCCTACGAGCAGTACTTC | CASSPRQLFSYEQYF
. | TRBJ2-1 | TRBV11-2 | . | TGTGCCAGCAGCCTAACCCAGGGCTCCTACAATGAGCAGTTCTTC | CASSLTQGSYNEQFF
. | TRBJ2-2 | TRBV7-3 | TRBD2 | TGTGCCAGCAGCTCCTGGACTAGCGGGAGCGGGGAGCTGTTTTTT | CASSSWTSGSGELFF